Below are 20 T cell receptor beta chains sequenced from a single sample in a study of cytomegalovirus exposure and HLA in healthy donors. PCR used 60 Vbeta primers and 13 Jbeta primers. Data came from immunoSEQ multiplex PCR; TCRdb stores just in-frame clones and leaves some out. Of 100,000 or so clones listed, 60% to 70% are singletons. Sequencing used PBMCs. These receptor sequences come from a woman younger than 45 in good health and CMV-seronegative.

The J gene is TRBJ2-2, the V gene TRBV10-1; D is unresolved. CDR3 length: 12 amino acids. V was trimmed by 6 bases and J by 6 bases, leaving 8 bases between them. From germline, CDR1 is WNHNN and CDR2 SYGVQD (reference sequence). The chain's CDR3 is CASRAQAGELFF. CDR3 in DNA: TGCGCCAGCAGAGCCCAGGCCGGGGAGCTGTTTTTT.

This chain's CDR3 is CASSVGPGTQYF. DNA for the CDR3: TGTGCCAGCAGCGTGGGGCCGGGGACCCAGTACTTC. This chain links TRBV2 with TRBJ2-5, with D possibly being TRBD1 (5 bases). Germline values: CDR1 SNHLY, CDR2 FYNNEI. Trimming took 6 bases from V and 7 from J, leaving 12 bases between them. There are 12 residues in the CDR3.

This clone was seen only a few times. The chain uses TRBV6-1 and TRBJ2-7; 10 bases are a match to TRBD2. The germline V gene has CDR1 MNHNS and CDR2 SASEGT. V gave up 7 bases and J gave up 4 bases; unmatched junction bases: 4. This CDR3 contains 13 residues. The CDR3 nucleotides are TGTGCCAGCACCAGGACTAGCGGATACGAGCAGTACTTC. It codes for CASTRTSGYEQYF.

The chain couples TRBV5-1 to TRBJ1-3; no reliable D call. Trimming left V 0 bases short and J 4 bases short, with 5 bases between. Germline V gene data show CDR1 as SGHRS and CDR2 as YFSETQ. The CDR3 spans 13 residues. CDR3: CASSLGLGNTIYF. CDR3 in DNA: TGCGCCAGCAGCTTGGGCCTAGGAAACACCATATATTTT.

The chain recombines TRBV15 with TRBJ2-1; 8 positions agree with TRBD2. The germline V gene has CDR1 LNHNV and CDR2 YYDKDF (reference sequence). After removal of 0 bases from V and 6 bases from J, the junction contained 7 bases not matched to a gene. The CDR3 contains 16 residues. This CDR3 reads CATSREISGELNEQFF. CDR3 nucleotides: TGTGCCACCAGCAGAGAAATTAGCGGGGAACTCAATGAGCAGTTCTTC.

In its sample, this clone ranks as medium-sized. The V gene is TRBV10-1, the J gene TRBJ2-2; D is perhaps TRBD2 (6 bases). V gave up 0 bases and J gave up 10 bases, with 15 bases separating them. CDR3 length: 15 amino acids. Germline values: CDR1 WNHNN, CDR2 SYGVQD (reference sequence). The CDR3 sequence is CASSESGSGGLELFF. The CDR3 DNA follows: TGCGCCAGCAGTGAGTCCGGTAGCGGAGGACTGGAGCTGTTTTTT.

In its sample, this clone was seen a few times. The gene calls are TRBV11-2 and TRBJ2-1; 9 nucleotides match TRBD2. V shed 5 bases and J 0 bases; nucleotides not matched to a gene: 11. The CDR3 has 18 amino acids. Looked up from germline, CDR1 is SGHAT and CDR2 is FQNNGV. The CDR3 DNA is TGTGCCAGCAGCCTCCGGCGGGGGGGTGGAAGCTCCTACAATGAGCAGTTCTTC. Amino acids: CASSLRRGGGSSYNEQFF.

This clone was seen a handful of times. The rearrangement links TRBV7-8 to TRBJ2-7; TRBD2 aligns across 8 bases. CDR3 length: 15 amino acids. The germline V gene encodes CDR1 SGHVS and CDR2 FQNEAQ. Trimming cost V 5 bases and J 4 bases; bases outside gene matches: 10. CDR3 in DNA: TGTGCCAGCAGCCCGAGGACTAGCTTCGAATACGAGCAGTACTTC. It translates to CASSPRTSFEYEQYF.

This clone was detected only a few times. The chain couples TRBV25-1 to TRBJ2-7, with a tentative D call TRBD1 (5 bases). The V end was cut by 8 bases, the J end by 6 bases, with 14 bases between. This CDR3 region has 12 residues. In germline, CDR1 is MGHDK, CDR2 SYGVNS. CDR3 loop: CASCAGNGEQYF. The CDR3, as DNA: TGTGCCAGCTGTGCAGGGAATGGCGAGCAGTACTTC.

The chain couples TRBV19 to TRBJ1-1, with 9 bases fitting TRBD1. Trimming at V came to 4 bases and at J to 5 bases, leaving 8 bases not matched to a gene. The length of the CDR3 is 15 residues. Germline V lookup: CDR1 LNHDA, CDR2 SQIVND (reference sequence). The CDR3 loop is CASSTPGQGWTEAFF. CDR3 DNA sequence: TGTGCCAGTAGTACACCGGGACAGGGATGGACTGAAGCTTTCTTT.

The rearrangement links TRBV5-6 to TRBJ1-2; 8 nucleotides match TRBD1. In germline, CDR1 is SGHDT, CDR2 YYEEEE. CDR3 length: 16 residues. V lost 8 bases, J lost 0 bases, and 12 bases stayed unmatched. The CDR3, as DNA: TGTGCCAGTCACTATGGACAGGGCTTAGCTAACTATGGCTACACCTTC. This codes for CASHYGQGLANYGYTF.

The chain is built from TRBV4-1 and TRBJ2-7, with TRBD1 matching over 7 bases. Germline V CDR1 and CDR2: MGHRA, YSYEKL. This CDR3 spans 15 amino acids. V dropped 1 base and J dropped 3; count of bases not matched to a gene: 6. CDR3 in amino acids: CASSQATNRGYEQYF. DNA of the CDR3: TGCGCCAGCAGCCAAGCAACTAACAGGGGCTACGAGCAGTACTTC.

Note on this clone: Other DNA sequences within the sample encode an identical CDR3. The chain joins TRBV18 to TRBJ1-4, with 10 bases that match TRBD1. CDR3 length: 17 residues. With V trimmed by 1 base and J by 9 bases, 11 bases remained unmatched. Germline-derived CDR1 and CDR2 are KGHSH and LQKENI. The CDR3, as DNA: TGTGCCAGCTCACCACAGCCTGCCCCGGGACAGGGGAAAAAACTGTTTTTT. Translated, it gives CASSPQPAPGQGKKLFF.

The chain couples TRBV6-1 to TRBJ1-1; D remains unclear. The CDR3 extends over 14 amino acids. V shed 6 bases and J shed 5 bases, with 16 bases lying between them. Germline V gene lookup returns CDR1 MNHNS and CDR2 SASEGT. The CDR3 spells CASRVGPGKTEAFF. Written as DNA, the CDR3 is TGTGCCAGCAGGGTGGGCCCGGGGAAGACTGAAGCTTTCTTT.

Notes on this clone: Different DNA sequences within this sample yield the same CDR3. This chain links TRBV5-6 with TRBJ2-7, with 9 nucleotides matching TRBD2. Germline CDR1 and CDR2: SGHDT and YYEEEE. V shed 4 bases and J 4 bases; nucleotides not matched to a gene: 12. This CDR3 region has 16 residues. CDR3 in amino acids: CASSPGGSGGLYEQYF. In nucleotides, the CDR3 is TGTGCCAGCAGCCCCGGTGGAAGCGGGGGGCTATACGAGCAGTACTTC.

The V gene is TRBV6-1, the J gene TRBJ2-2, with D possibly matching TRBD1 (5 bases). Between the trimmed V and J ends, which lost 10 bases and 6 bases, there was a span of 12 bases. The CDR3 is 12 amino acids. Germline CDR1 and CDR2: MNHNS and SASEGT. The CDR3 sequence is CATTWGSGELFF. The CDR3 region has the DNA TGTGCCACCACCTGGGGCTCCGGGGAGCTGTTTTTT.

The chain couples TRBV6-5 to TRBJ1-1; no clear D gene. This CDR3 has 12 amino acids. V was clipped by 6 bases and J by 11 bases, with 16 bases between them. Germline V gene sequence: CDR1 MNHEY, CDR2 SVGAGI. The CDR3 protein is CASSPSRGPAFF. CDR3 DNA sequence: TGTGCCAGCAGCCCAAGTCGAGGGCCGGCTTTCTTT.

This clone has more than one count but fewer than ten. The chain couples TRBV9 to TRBJ2-1, with TRBD2 identical over 7 bases. The length of the CDR3 is 12 residues. Germline CDR1 SGDLS, CDR2 YYNGEE. Germline trimming cut 3 bases from V and 7 bases from J; bases unmatched to any gene: 1. CDR3 nucleotide sequence: TGTGCCAGCAGCGATAGCGGGAATGAGCAGTTCTTC. It specifies CASSDSGNEQFF. The full variable domain, rest sourced from reference TRBV9 and TRBJ2-1, is DSGVTQTPKHLITATGQRVTLRCSPRSGDLSVYWYQQSLDQGLQFLIQYYNGEERAKGNILERFSAQQFPDLHSELNLSSLELGDSALYFCASSDSGNEQFFGPGTRLTVL.

The J gene is TRBJ1-2, the V gene TRBV2, with D possibly matching TRBD1 (5 bases). The CDR3 is 13 amino acids. The germline V and J ends were trimmed by 4 bases and 1 base, with 7 bases remaining between them. CDR1 is SNHLY, CDR2 FYNNEI, per germline. The CDR3 bases are TGTGCCAGCAGTGTAGGGGTTAACTATGGCTACACCTTC. It yields the protein CASSVGVNYGYTF.

This chain joins TRBV2 and TRBJ1-2; D possibly corresponds to TRBD1 (6 bases). V gave up 6 bases and J gave up 2 bases, with 16 bases separating them. Germline loops: CDR1 SNHLY, CDR2 FYNNEI. CDR3 length: 15 amino acids. The CDR3 sequence: CASRVTGSRNYGYTF. CDR3 DNA sequence: TGTGCCAGCAGGGTGACAGGCTCCCGGAACTATGGCTACACCTTC.